The 2 T cell receptor beta chains below were found in one sample sequenced in a study of T cell repertoires in cytomegalovirus infection. These receptors' antigens are unknown. TCRdb fed the reads into MiXCR, producing one record per CDR3 protein. The table lists fewer than 1,000,000 distinct CDR3 sequences, around 32% of them singletons. This material consisted of cultured CD8+ T cells from PBMCs, taken from culture after CMV antigen stimulation. These receptors originate from a human donor in good health (CMV status not recorded). Some clones in this sample may be carry-over from other donors' samples.

Concerning this clonotype: A much bigger clone sits one base away, suggesting this may be a read error. The V call is TRBV7-6, the J call TRBJ2-2; tentatively, D is TRBD1 or TRBD2 (5 bases each). The germline V gene has CDR1 SGHVS and CDR2 FNYEAQ. Deletions cut 7 bases from V and 6 bases from J, with 21 bases between. CDR3 length: 16 residues. CDR3 in amino acids: CASTIYGTPNPGELFF. Written as DNA, the CDR3 is TGTGCCAGCACCATTTACGGGACGCCTAACCCCGGGGAGCTGTTTTTT.

The chain recombines TRBV9 with TRBJ1-1, with TRBD1 matching 9 bases. This CDR3 is built from 13 residues. Trimming at V came to 10 bases and at J to 7 bases, leaving 11 bases not matched to a gene. Germline V CDR1 and CDR2: SGDLS, YYNGEE. This CDR3 reads CAPSRTGASEAFF. In DNA, the CDR3 is TGTGCCCCTAGTAGGACAGGGGCGAGTGAAGCTTTCTTT.